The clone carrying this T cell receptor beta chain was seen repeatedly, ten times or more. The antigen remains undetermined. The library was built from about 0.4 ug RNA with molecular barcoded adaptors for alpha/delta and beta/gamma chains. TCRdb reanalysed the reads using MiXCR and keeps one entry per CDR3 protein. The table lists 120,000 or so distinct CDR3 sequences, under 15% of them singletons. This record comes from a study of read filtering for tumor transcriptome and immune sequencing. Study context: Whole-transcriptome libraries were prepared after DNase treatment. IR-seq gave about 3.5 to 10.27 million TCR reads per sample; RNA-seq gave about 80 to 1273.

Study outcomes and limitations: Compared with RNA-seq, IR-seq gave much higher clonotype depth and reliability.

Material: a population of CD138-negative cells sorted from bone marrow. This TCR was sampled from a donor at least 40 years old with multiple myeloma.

This CDR3 is CSASPGGGETQYF. The CDR3 bases are TGCAGTGCTAGTCCGGGGGGCGGGGAGACCCAGTACTTC. The chain uses TRBV20-1 and TRBJ2-5; a weak D match, TRBD2 (7 bases). V was clipped by 3 bases and J by 5 bases, with 13 bases between them. The germline CDR1 and CDR2 sequences are DFQATT and SNEGSKA (reference sequence). This CDR3 comprises 13 residues.